Following are 19 T cell receptor beta chains from one sample sequenced in a study of T cells in Graves' hyperthyroidism and ophthalmopathy. From RNA transcripts, TCR beta CDR3 regions were amplified. Primed by the HTBI set, a first-round RT-PCR was run on the TCR CDR3. TCRdb analysed the multiplex PCR reads with MiXCR anew, one entry per CDR3 protein. This table holds under 700,000 distinct CDR3 sequences, 35% to 55% found once. Specimen: peripheral blood or thyroid tissue (not recorded which). These receptors were collected from a woman in her late teens or twenties with Graves' hyperthyroidism.

The sample holds a few counts of this clonotype. This rearrangement joins TRBV2 to TRBJ2-7, with 8 bases lining up with TRBD2. Germline V CDR1 and CDR2: SNHLY, FYNNEI. The CDR3 loop spans 15 amino acids. V shed 5 bases, J shed 2 bases, and the junction held 8 bases outside the gene matches. CDR3: CASSSLAGHPYEQYF. CDR3 DNA: TGTGCCAGCAGTTCCCTAGCGGGTCACCCCTACGAGCAGTACTTC.

This clonotype was counted between two and nine times. V is TRBV12-3 or TRBV12-4 and J is TRBJ1-1, with 10 bases that match TRBD1. The CDR3 is 12 residues long. V was pared by 4 bases and J by 8 bases, with 1 base of the junction left unmatched. CDR3 bases: TGTGCCAGCAGTTGGGGACAGGGGGAAGCTTTCTTT. Protein sequence: CASSWGQGEAFF.

The chain links TRBV10-1 to TRBJ2-7, with D perhaps TRBD1 or TRBD2 (5 bases each). The CDR3 is made up of 15 amino acids. V gave up 0 bases and J gave up 0 bases, with 9 bases separating them. Germline V lookup: CDR1 WNHNN, CDR2 SYGVQD (reference sequence). The CDR3, as DNA: TGCGCCAGCAGTGAGTCACGGGACGGCTCCTACGAGCAGTACTTC. The encoded protein is CASSESRDGSYEQYF.

This clonotype rates as medium-sized. The V gene is TRBV10-3, the J gene TRBJ2-7; a possible D gene is TRBD1 (6 bases). V lost 2 bases and J 3 bases, leaving 11 bases between the germline ends. Germline loops: CDR1 ENHRY, CDR2 SYGVKD. CDR3 length equals 14 residues. The CDR3 protein is CAISELGASYEQYF. The CDR3 DNA reads as TGTGCCATCAGTGAGCTGGGGGCGAGCTACGAGCAGTACTTC.

This clonotype was seen at least ten times. The rearrangement links TRBV24-1 to TRBJ1-2, with D perhaps TRBD1 (5 bases). This CDR3 comprises 13 residues. Between the trimmed V and J ends, which lost 7 bases and 3 bases, there was a span of 11 bases. CDR1 KGHDR and CDR2 SFDVKD come from the germline V gene. The CDR3 DNA follows: TGTGCCACCAGCGTGGGGGTTTACTATGGCTACACCTTC. This encodes CATSVGVYYGYTF.

Many counts were recorded for this clonotype. The rearrangement uses TRBV24-1 and TRBJ2-7; possible D gene TRBD2, 6 bases. The length of the CDR3 is 13 residues. V lost 2 bases to trimming and J lost 5 bases, with 9 bases between them. Germline loops: CDR1 KGHDR, CDR2 SFDVKD. CDR3 DNA sequence: TGTGCCACCAGTGATTATCGCGGGGACGAGCAGTACTTC. The encoded protein is CATSDYRGDEQYF.

Worth noting for this clonotype: One end of the junction fails to match germline, which may point to a read error. The chain couples TRBV29-1 to TRBJ2-6; unclear D gene. From germline, CDR1 is SQVTM and CDR2 ANQGSEA. CDR3 size: 12 residues. The CDR3 DNA reads as TGCAGCGTTGAAGATTACTGGGCAGGCGAAGCTTTC. This translates into CSVEDYWAGEAF.

This chain connects TRBV10-3 to TRBJ2-5, with 8 bases lining up with TRBD1. The length of the CDR3 is 14 residues. Trimming removed 7 bases from V and 4 bases from J; junction bases left unmatched: 8. The V gene's germline CDR1 is ENHRY and CDR2 SYGVKD. The CDR3 region has the DNA TGTGCCATCAACCAGGACAGGGTAGGAGAGACCCAGTACTTC. The encoded protein is CAINQDRVGETQYF.

This clonotype was picked up many times. This sequence joins TRBV29-1 and TRBJ1-2; 9 bases map to TRBD1. The CDR3 runs 15 residues. Germline V gene lookup returns CDR1 SQVTM and CDR2 ANQGSEA. Unmatched junction bases numbered 9, after V lost 3 bases and J lost 4 bases. CDR3 DNA: TGCAGCGTTGATAACAGGGGGCCAGGAGGCTATGGCTACACCTTC. Protein: CSVDNRGPGGYGYTF.

The genes are TRBV7-2 and TRBJ1-3; D unresolved. CDR1 is SGHTA and CDR2 is FQGNSA in the germline V gene. Trimming left V 4 bases short and J 0 bases short, with 7 bases between. The CDR3 has 14 residues. The chain's CDR3 is CASSYRVSGNTIYF. For the CDR3, the DNA is TGTGCCAGCAGCTACAGAGTCTCTGGAAACACCATATATTTT.

CDR3 loop: CASSLDPGQGTYEQYF. CDR3 DNA: TGTGCCAGCAGCTTAGACCCGGGACAGGGTACCTACGAGCAGTACTTC. The chain employs TRBV7-8 and TRBJ2-7; 9 bases are a match to TRBD1. With 1 base clipped from V and 2 bases from J, the junction kept 6 bases outside the gene matches. The CDR3 contains 16 residues. Germline V gene lookup returns CDR1 SGHVS and CDR2 FQNEAQ.

Comment on this clonotype: A much larger clone lies one base from this, so it may be a read error. This sequence joins TRBV10-3 and TRBJ1-1; TRBD1 might be the D (5 bases). The germline gives CDR1 ENHRY, CDR2 SYGVKD. The CDR3 length is 13 residues. V dropped 7 bases and J dropped 7 bases, with 16 bases sitting between them. CDR3 nucleotide sequence: TGTGCCATCAATGACTGGGACGGTGGTGAAGCTTTCTTT. Translated, it gives CAINDWDGGEAFF.

The chain is built from TRBV7-3 and TRBJ2-2; 7 nucleotides line up with TRBD1. CDR1 and CDR2 from the germline V gene are SGHTA and FQGTGA. CDR3 length: 14 amino acids. V lost 5 bases and J lost 7; bases outside the gene matches: 7. The CDR3 DNA sequence: TGTGCCAGCAGCCTAGTAGGGGGCATCGGGGAGCTGTTTTTT. It yields the protein CASSLVGGIGELFF.

This clonotype was counted between two and nine times. CDR3 sequence reads: CASSPRTESGNTIYF. CDR3 in DNA: TGTGCCAGTAGCCCTCGGACGGAGTCTGGAAACACCATATATTTT. The rearrangement uses TRBV19 and TRBJ1-3; no clear D gene. Deletions cut 6 bases from V and 1 base from J, with 13 bases between. Germline lookup yields CDR1 LNHDA and CDR2 SQIVND (reference sequence). CDR3 length: 15 amino acids.

This clonotype was counted a few times. This chain's CDR3 is CASSFGQDNSYEQYF. The CDR3 region has the DNA TGTGCCAGCAGCTTCGGCCAGGATAACTCCTACGAGCAGTACTTC. This chain joins TRBV7-2 and TRBJ2-7; D is unresolved. V lost 3 bases and J 0 bases, leaving 12 bases between the germline ends. The CDR3 contains 15 residues. The germline gives CDR1 SGHTA, CDR2 FQGNSA.

The chain employs TRBV2 and TRBJ1-1; possibly TRBD1 for D (5 bases). V was trimmed by 7 bases and J by 8 bases, leaving 14 bases between them. The CDR3 consists of 12 residues. Germline loops: CDR1 SNHLY, CDR2 FYNNEI. This CDR3 is CASMGDELEAFF. DNA of the CDR3: TGTGCCAGCATGGGGGACGAACTCGAAGCTTTCTTT.

There are a few counts of this clonotype. V usage is TRBV20-1 and J usage is TRBJ1-1; D might be TRBD1 (5 bases). The CDR3 totals 12 residues. CDR1 is DFQATT and CDR2 is SNEGSKA in the germline V gene (reference sequence). V dropped 3 bases and J dropped 10 bases, with 15 bases sitting between them. The CDR3 protein is CSARGVGRGAFF. CDR3 sequence (DNA): TGCAGTGCTAGGGGGGTGGGCCGGGGAGCTTTCTTT.

Only a few counts were recorded for this clonotype. V gene TRBV19 combines with J gene TRBJ2-2; tentatively, D is TRBD1 or TRBD2 (6 bases each). Germline lookup yields CDR1 LNHDA and CDR2 SQIVND (reference sequence). The CDR3 sequence is 12 residues long. Trimming cost V 9 bases and J 5 bases, with 10 bases left between them. This chain's CDR3 is CASGGLTGELFF. CDR3 coding DNA: TGTGCCAGCGGGGGCCTGACCGGGGAGCTGTTTTTT. The full variable domain, in which reference TRBV19 and TRBJ2-2 provide the parts outside the CDR3, is DGGITQSPKYLFRKEGQNVTLSCEQNLNHDAMYWYRQDPGQGLRLIYYSQIVNDFQKGDIAEGYSVSREKKESFPLTVTSAQKNPTAFYLCASGGLTGELFFGEGSRLTVL.

About this clonotype itself: The junction departs from the called germline gene at one end, perhaps through a read error. The chain uses TRBV25-1 and TRBJ1-2; a possible D gene is TRBD1 (6 bases). Germline lookup yields CDR1 MGHDK and CDR2 SYGVNS. This CDR3 is 12 amino acids long. CDR3 coding DNA: TGTACCAGCAGAGACAGGAACTATGGCTACACCTTC. It is translated as CTSRDRNYGYTF.